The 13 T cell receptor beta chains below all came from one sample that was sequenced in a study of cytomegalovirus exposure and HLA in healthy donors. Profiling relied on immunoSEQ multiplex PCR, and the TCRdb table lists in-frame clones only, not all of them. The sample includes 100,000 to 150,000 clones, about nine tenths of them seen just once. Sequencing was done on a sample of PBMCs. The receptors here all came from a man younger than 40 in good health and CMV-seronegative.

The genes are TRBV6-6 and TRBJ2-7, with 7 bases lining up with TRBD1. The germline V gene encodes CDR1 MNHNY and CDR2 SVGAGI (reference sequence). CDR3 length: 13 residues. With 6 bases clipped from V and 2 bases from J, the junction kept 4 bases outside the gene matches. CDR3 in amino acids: CASRRDRTYEQYF. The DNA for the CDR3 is TGTGCCAGCAGAAGGGACAGAACCTACGAGCAGTACTTC.

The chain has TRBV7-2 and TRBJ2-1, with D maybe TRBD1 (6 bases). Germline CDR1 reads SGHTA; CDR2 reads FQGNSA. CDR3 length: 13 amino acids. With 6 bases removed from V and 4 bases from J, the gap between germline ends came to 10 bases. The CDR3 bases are TGTGCCAGCAGGCCCACAGGGTACAATGAGCAGTTCTTC. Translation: CASRPTGYNEQFF.

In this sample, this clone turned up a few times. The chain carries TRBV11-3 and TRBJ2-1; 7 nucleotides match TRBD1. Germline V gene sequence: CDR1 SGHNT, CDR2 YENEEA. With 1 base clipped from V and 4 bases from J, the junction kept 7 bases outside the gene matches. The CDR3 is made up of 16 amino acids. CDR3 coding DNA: TGTGCCAGCAGCTTAGGGGGGACAGACCTGTACAATGAGCAGTTCTTC. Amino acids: CASSLGGTDLYNEQFF.

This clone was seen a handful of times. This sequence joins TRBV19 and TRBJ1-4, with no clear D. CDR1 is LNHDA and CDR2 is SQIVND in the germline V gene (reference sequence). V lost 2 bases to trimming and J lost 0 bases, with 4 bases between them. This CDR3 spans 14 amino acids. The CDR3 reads CASSISATNEKLFF. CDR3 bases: TGTGCCAGTAGTATATCCGCAACTAATGAAAAACTGTTTTTT.

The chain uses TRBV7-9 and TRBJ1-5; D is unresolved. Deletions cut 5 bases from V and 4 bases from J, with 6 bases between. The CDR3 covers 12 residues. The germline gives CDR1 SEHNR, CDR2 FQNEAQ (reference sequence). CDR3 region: CASSGSNQPQHF. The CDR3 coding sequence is TGTGCCAGCAGCGGTAGTAATCAGCCCCAGCATTTT.

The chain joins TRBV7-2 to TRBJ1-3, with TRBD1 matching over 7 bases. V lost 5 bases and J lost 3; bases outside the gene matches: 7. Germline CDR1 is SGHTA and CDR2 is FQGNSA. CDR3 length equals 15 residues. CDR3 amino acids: CASSPPGQLGNTIYF. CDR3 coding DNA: TGTGCCAGCAGCCCGCCGGGACAGCTTGGAAACACCATATATTTT.

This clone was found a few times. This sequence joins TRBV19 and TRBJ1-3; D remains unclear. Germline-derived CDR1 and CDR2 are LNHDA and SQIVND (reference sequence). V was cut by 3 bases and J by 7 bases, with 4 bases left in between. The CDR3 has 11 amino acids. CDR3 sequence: CASSMTNTIYF. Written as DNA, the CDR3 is TGTGCCAGTAGTATGACTAACACCATATATTTT.

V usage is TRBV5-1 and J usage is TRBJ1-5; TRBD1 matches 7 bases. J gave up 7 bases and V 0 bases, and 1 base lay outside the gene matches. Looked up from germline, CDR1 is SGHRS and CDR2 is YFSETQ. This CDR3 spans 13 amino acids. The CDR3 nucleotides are TGCGCCAGCAGCTTGGTGGGACAGCAGCCCCAGCATTTT. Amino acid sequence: CASSLVGQQPQHF.

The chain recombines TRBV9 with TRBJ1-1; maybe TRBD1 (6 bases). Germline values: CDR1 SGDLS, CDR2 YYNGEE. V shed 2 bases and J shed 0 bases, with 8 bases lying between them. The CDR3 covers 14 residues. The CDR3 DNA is TGTGCCAGCAGCGTTGGACAGATGAACACTGAAGCTTTCTTT. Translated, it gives CASSVGQMNTEAFF.

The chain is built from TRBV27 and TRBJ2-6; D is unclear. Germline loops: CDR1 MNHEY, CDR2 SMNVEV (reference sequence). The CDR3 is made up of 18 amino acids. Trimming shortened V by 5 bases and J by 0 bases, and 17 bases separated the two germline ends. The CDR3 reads CASSPEAGRSSGANVLTF. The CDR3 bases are TGTGCCAGCAGTCCCGAAGCAGGTAGAAGCTCTGGGGCCAACGTCCTGACTTTC.

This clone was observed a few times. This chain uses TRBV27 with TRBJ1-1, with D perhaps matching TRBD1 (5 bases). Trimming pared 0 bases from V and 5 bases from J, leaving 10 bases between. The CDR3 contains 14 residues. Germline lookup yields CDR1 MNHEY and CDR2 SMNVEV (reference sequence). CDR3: CASSLSGGMTEAFF. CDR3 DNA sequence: TGTGCCAGCAGTTTATCGGGGGGGATGACTGAAGCTTTCTTT.

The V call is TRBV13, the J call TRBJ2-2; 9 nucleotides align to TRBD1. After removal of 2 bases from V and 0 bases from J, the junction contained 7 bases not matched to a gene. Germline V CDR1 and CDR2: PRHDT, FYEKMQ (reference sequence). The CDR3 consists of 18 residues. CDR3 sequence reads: CASSLTFGDRANTGELFF. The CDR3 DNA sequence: TGTGCCAGCAGCTTAACTTTCGGGGACAGGGCGAACACCGGGGAGCTGTTTTTT.

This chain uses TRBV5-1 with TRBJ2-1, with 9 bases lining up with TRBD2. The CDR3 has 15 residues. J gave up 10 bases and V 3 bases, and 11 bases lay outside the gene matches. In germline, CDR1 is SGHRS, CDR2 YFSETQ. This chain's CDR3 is CASSSLAGFSWEQFF. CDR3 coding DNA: TGCGCCAGCAGCTCGCTAGCGGGATTCTCGTGGGAGCAGTTCTTC.